This record concerns one T cell receptor beta chain sequence. TCRdb keeps only in-frame clones here, not all; method: immunoSEQ multiplex PCR. The sample shows some 1.5 million clones, about 96% of them seen only once. This sample was included in a study of shared clonotypes between healthy human individuals. The sample comprised naive CD4+ T cells sorted from blood. Described subset: CD45RA+ positively selected. The sequence was collected from a man in his thirties or forties in good health.

The CDR3 coding sequence is TGTGCCAGTAGTATCGACAGCCTCTTGGGTGAAAAACTGTTTTTT. Translating gives CASSIDSLLGEKLFF. V and J are TRBV19 and TRBJ1-4; a possible D gene is TRBD1 (5 bases). Germline V gene data show CDR1 as LNHDA and CDR2 as SQIVND (reference sequence). There are 15 residues in the CDR3. V was pared by 3 bases and J by 7 bases, with 15 bases between.